This T cell receptor beta chain emerged from a study of cytomegalovirus exposure and HLA in healthy donors. V was pared by 2 bases and J by 3 bases, with 2 bases of the junction left unmatched. This CDR3 has 15 residues. The germline V gene has CDR1 SEHNR and CDR2 FQNEAQ (reference sequence). In the PCR, 60 Vbeta and 13 Jbeta primers were used. TCRdb keeps only in-frame clones here, not all; method: immunoSEQ multiplex PCR. The repertoire table contains approximately 76,000 clones. Input material: PBMCs. V gene TRBV7-9 combines with J gene TRBJ2-1, with TRBD1 matching 9 bases. This sequence originates from a man in his late teens or twenties in good health and CMV-seropositive. The CDR3 sequence is CASSLRDRDYNEQFF. The CDR3 DNA is TGTGCCAGCAGCTTAAGGGACAGGGACTACAATGAGCAGTTCTTC.